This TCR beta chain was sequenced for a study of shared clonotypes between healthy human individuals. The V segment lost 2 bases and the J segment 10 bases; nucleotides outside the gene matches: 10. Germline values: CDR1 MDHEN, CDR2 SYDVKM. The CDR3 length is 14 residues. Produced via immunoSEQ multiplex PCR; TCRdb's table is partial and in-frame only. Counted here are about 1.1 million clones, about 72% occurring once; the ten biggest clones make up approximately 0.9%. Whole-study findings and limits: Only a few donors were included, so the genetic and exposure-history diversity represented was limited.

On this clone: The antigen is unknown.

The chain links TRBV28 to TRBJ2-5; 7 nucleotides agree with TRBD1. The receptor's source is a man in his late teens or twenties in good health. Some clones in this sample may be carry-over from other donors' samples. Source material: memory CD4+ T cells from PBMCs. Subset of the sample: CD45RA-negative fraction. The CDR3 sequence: CASSLDRALEGQYF. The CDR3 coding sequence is TGTGCCAGCAGTTTAGACAGGGCCTTAGAGGGCCAGTACTTC.